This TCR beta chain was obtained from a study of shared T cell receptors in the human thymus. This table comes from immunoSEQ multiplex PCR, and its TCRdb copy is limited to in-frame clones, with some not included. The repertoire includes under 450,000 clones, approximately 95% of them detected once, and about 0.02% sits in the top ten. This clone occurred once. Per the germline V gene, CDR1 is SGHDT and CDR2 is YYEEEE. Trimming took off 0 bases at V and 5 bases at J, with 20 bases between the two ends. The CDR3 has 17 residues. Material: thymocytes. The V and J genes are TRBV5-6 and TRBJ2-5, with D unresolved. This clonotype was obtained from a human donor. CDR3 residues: CASSLECPRPRWETQYF. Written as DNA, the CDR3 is TGTGCCAGCAGCTTGGAATGTCCGCGGCCCCGATGGGAGACCCAGTACTTC.